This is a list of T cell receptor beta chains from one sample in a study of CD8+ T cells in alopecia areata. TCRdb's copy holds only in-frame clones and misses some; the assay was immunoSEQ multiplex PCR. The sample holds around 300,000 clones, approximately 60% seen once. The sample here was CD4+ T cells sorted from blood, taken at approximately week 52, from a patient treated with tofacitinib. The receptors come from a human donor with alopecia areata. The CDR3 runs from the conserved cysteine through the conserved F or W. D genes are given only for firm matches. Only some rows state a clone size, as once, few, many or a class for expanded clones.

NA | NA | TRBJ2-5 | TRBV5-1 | TGCGCCAGCAGCTTATGGCGGGGTGGAGAGACCCAGTACTTC | CASSLWRGGETQYF
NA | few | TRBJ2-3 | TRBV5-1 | TGCGCCAGCAGCTTGGTCGGACCGGGGGGCACAGATACGCAGTATTTT | CASSLVGPGGTDTQYF
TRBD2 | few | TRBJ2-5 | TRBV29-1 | TGCAGCGCCACCGGGACTAGCGGGGGGGCCGTGACCCAGTACTTC | CSATGTSGGAVTQYF
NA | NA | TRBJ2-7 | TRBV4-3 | TGCGCCAGCAGCCAAGAACCCGGTTCGGGGGAGCAGTACTTC | CASSQEPGSGEQYF
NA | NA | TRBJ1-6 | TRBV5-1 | TGCGCCAGCAGCTCGGACCCGCCGCCCGAATCACCCCTCCACTTT | CASSSDPPPESPLHF
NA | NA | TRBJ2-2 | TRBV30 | TGTGCCTGGGGGGACGGTCCGAACACCGGGGAGCTGTTTTTT | CAWGDGPNTGELFF
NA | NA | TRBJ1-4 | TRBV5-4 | TGTGCCAGCAGCAACGGACAGAATGAAAAACTGTTTTTT | CASSNGQNEKLFF
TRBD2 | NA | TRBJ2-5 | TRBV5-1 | TGCGCCAGCAGCTTGGGGACTAGCGGGGGGCAGCGAGAGACCCAGTACTTC | CASSLGTSGGQRETQYF
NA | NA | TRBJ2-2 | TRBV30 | TGTGCCTGGAGTGGCGACAGCACCGGGGAGCTGTTTTTT | CAWSGDSTGELFF
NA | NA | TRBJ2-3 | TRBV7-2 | TGTGCCAGCAGCGTTAAGGGGATCCCTTTCACAGATACGCAGTATTTT | CASSVKGIPFTDTQYF
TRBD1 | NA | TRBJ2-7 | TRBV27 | TGTGCCAGCAGTTTATTTCGGGGACAGGTCACATACGAGCAGTACTTC | CASSLFRGQVTYEQYF
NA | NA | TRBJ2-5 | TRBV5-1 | TGCGCCAGCAGCCCGGACAACGTGGGGGAGACCCAGTACTTC | CASSPDNVGETQYF
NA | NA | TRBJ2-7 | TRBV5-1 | TGCGCCAGCAGCTTGGGGCCAGGGGTCGGCGAGCAGTACTTC | CASSLGPGVGEQYF
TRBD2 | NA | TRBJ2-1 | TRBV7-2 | TGTGCCAGCAAAGGAGCGGGGGTGAACAATGAGCAGTTCTTC | CASKGAGVNNEQFF